Shown below are 20 T cell receptor beta chains from a single sample sequenced in a study of CD8+ T cells in alopecia areata. Treatment of the sample: oral pan-JAK inhibitor, 5-10 mg twice daily. Following RNA extraction, reverse transcription yielded cDNA that acted as the sequencing template. Method: immunoSEQ multiplex PCR; TCRdb's copy keeps in-frame clones and lacks some. The sample contains around 100,000 clones, around three fifths of which appear only once. The input for sequencing was CD4+ T cells sorted from blood, taken at week 24, from a patient treated with tofacitinib. The receptors were sampled from a human donor with alopecia areata.

V is TRBV7-9 and J is TRBJ2-1; D gene uncertain. Germline V gives CDR1 SEHNR, CDR2 FQNEAQ (reference sequence). The V end lost 5 bases, the J end lost 4 bases, and 12 bases lay between the germline ends. The CDR3 totals 14 residues. CDR3 region: CASSRTVAYNEQFF. DNA of the CDR3: TGTGCCAGCAGCCGGACCGTTGCGTACAATGAGCAGTTCTTC.

The chain recombines TRBV4-3 with TRBJ2-5; D is unresolved. CDR3 length: 13 residues. CDR1 LGHNA and CDR2 YSLEER come from the germline V gene. The V gene lost 1 base and the J gene lost 3 bases, with 6 bases spanning the gap. The CDR3: CASSQGRKETQYF. CDR3 DNA: TGCGCCAGCAGCCAAGGACGGAAAGAGACCCAGTACTTC.

This clone was seen a few times. The chain combines TRBV6-5 with TRBJ2-2; D remains ambiguous. The CDR3 has 11 residues. Trimming left V 7 bases short and J 6 bases short, with 6 bases between. The germline V gene encodes CDR1 MNHEY and CDR2 SVGAGI. CDR3 sequence (DNA): TGTGCCAGCACTTATTCCGGGGAGCTGTTTTTT. Protein sequence: CASTYSGELFF.

The rearrangement links TRBV18 to TRBJ2-5, with no clear D. Per the germline V gene, CDR1 is KGHSH and CDR2 is LQKENI. V was pared by 1 base and J by 2 bases, with 8 bases between. This CDR3 contains 14 residues. The CDR3 loop reads CASSPQGWQETQYF. CDR3 DNA sequence: TGTGCCAGCTCACCACAGGGTTGGCAAGAGACCCAGTACTTC.

This clone was seen a handful of times. V usage is TRBV6-6 and J usage is TRBJ2-7, with D possibly being TRBD1 or TRBD2 (5 bases each). CDR1 is MNHNY and CDR2 is SVGAGI in the germline V gene (reference sequence). This CDR3 is 14 amino acids long. The V gene lost 5 bases and the J gene lost 2 bases, with 13 bases spanning the gap. CDR3 sequence: CASSTPPGPYEQYF. In DNA, the CDR3 is TGTGCCAGCAGTACCCCCCCGGGGCCCTACGAGCAGTACTTC.

This clone was seen more than once but under ten times. The gene calls are TRBV6-6 and TRBJ2-3; 11 nucleotides agree with TRBD2. Looked up from germline, CDR1 is MNHNY and CDR2 is SVGAGI (reference sequence). Trimming removed 7 bases from V and 5 bases from J; junction bases left unmatched: 5. The CDR3 spans 14 residues. The CDR3 DNA follows: TGTGCCAGCACAACTAGCGGGGGTGTAGATACGCAGTATTTT. Its translation is CASTTSGGVDTQYF.

For this clone: Other DNA variants within this sample encode the same CDR3. The rearrangement links TRBV5-1 to TRBJ2-5; D ambiguous. The V and J ends lost 0 bases and 1 base respectively, with 4 bases between them. The V gene's germline CDR1 is SGHRS and CDR2 YFSETQ. This CDR3 contains 13 residues. This CDR3 reads CASSLGSQETQYF. The CDR3 DNA reads TGCGCCAGCAGCTTGGGGTCCCAAGAGACCCAGTACTTC. The full variable domain, in which reference TRBV5-1 and TRBJ2-5 provide the parts outside the CDR3, is KAGVTQTPRYLIKTRGQQVTLSCSPISGHRSVSWYQQTPGQGLQFLFEYFSETQRNKGNFPGRFSGRQFSNSRSEMNVSTLELGDSALYLCASSLGSQETQYFGPGTRLLVL.

This clone was counted a single time. V usage is TRBV9 and J usage is TRBJ2-3, with a weak D call TRBD2 (6 bases). The CDR3 covers 15 residues. Germline assignment: CDR1 SGDLS and CDR2 YYNGEE. Between the trimmed V and J ends, which lost 0 bases and 5 bases, there was a span of 13 bases. CDR3 in DNA: TGTGCCAGCAGCGTAGGAGCTAGCGCCTTAGATACGCAGTATTTT. This encodes CASSVGASALDTQYF.

The chain recombines TRBV2 with TRBJ1-2; 9 bases fit TRBD1. Losses at the gene ends were 2 bases for V and 2 bases for J; bases not matched to a gene: 9. CDR1 and CDR2 (germline): SNHLY, FYNNEI. This CDR3 is 17 amino acids long. The CDR3 loop is CASSEPQGTGRNYGYTF. CDR3 DNA: TGTGCCAGCAGTGAACCGCAAGGGACAGGGAGAAACTATGGCTACACCTTC.

The chain links TRBV5-1 to TRBJ2-5, with D perhaps matching TRBD1 (6 bases). Germline loops: CDR1 SGHRS, CDR2 YFSETQ. Trimming cost V 4 bases and J 1 base, with 8 bases left between them. The CDR3 length is 13 residues. The CDR3 region has the DNA TGCGCCAGCAGCGACAGGCTCCAAGAGACCCAGTACTTC. Translating gives CASSDRLQETQYF.

The chain carries TRBV25-1 and TRBJ2-7; TRBD1 matches at 10 bases. The CDR3 runs 13 residues. V dropped 5 bases and J dropped 7; count of bases not matched to a gene: 5. The germline V gene encodes CDR1 MGHDK and CDR2 SYGVNS. The CDR3 bases are TGTGCCAGCAGTCGGACAGGGGGAAGAGAGCAGTACTTC. Amino acid sequence: CASSRTGGREQYF.

A few counts support this clone. The genes are TRBV29-1 and TRBJ1-2; tentatively, D is TRBD1 (5 bases). CDR1 is SQVTM and CDR2 is ANQGSEA in the germline V gene. Trimming took 4 bases from V and 5 from J, leaving 14 bases between them. There are 13 residues in the CDR3. This CDR3 is CSVGGAPGYGYTF. For the CDR3, the DNA is TGCAGCGTTGGCGGCGCCCCAGGGTATGGCTACACCTTC.

V is TRBV6-5 and J is TRBJ1-1; D call uncertain. V was cut by 7 bases and J by 1 base, with 10 bases left in between. The CDR3 loop spans 13 amino acids. Germline V CDR1 and CDR2: MNHEY, SVGAGI. The CDR3 sequence: CASMLDGNTEAFF. The CDR3 region has the DNA TGTGCCAGCATGTTGGACGGGAACACTGAAGCTTTCTTT.

V usage is TRBV5-1 and J usage is TRBJ1-2; D gene unclear. The V gene lost 1 base and the J gene lost 1 base, with 5 bases spanning the gap. Looked up from germline, CDR1 is SGHRS and CDR2 is YFSETQ. The CDR3 runs to 13 residues. The CDR3 protein is CASSLTDNYGYTF. In DNA form, the CDR3 reads TGCGCCAGCAGCTTGACAGATAACTATGGCTACACCTTC.

This clone has more than one count but fewer than ten. This chain links TRBV10-3 with TRBJ2-5; D ambiguous. Per the germline V gene, CDR1 is ENHRY and CDR2 is SYGVKD. CDR3 length: 13 amino acids. Trimming removed 3 bases from V and 1 base from J, with 6 bases in between. The CDR3 coding sequence is TGTGCCATCAGTGATCACAGCCAAGAGACCCAGTACTTC. Translating gives CAISDHSQETQYF.

The chain uses TRBV7-2 and TRBJ2-5, with no clear D. V lost 5 bases and J 4 bases, leaving 5 bases between the germline ends. The CDR3 has 11 residues. CDR1 and CDR2 from the germline V gene are SGHTA and FQGNSA. The CDR3 loop is CASSRAETQYF. The CDR3 nucleotides are TGTGCCAGCAGCCGCGCAGAGACCCAGTACTTC.

The chain couples TRBV12-5 to TRBJ2-1; no clear D. Per the germline V gene, CDR1 is LGHNT and CDR2 is FRNRAP. The CDR3 extends over 14 amino acids. With 2 bases removed from V and 2 bases from J, the gap between germline ends came to 7 bases. The CDR3 DNA sequence: TGTGCTAGTGGTTTGTTGGGGACCTACAATGAGCAGTTCTTC. Translating it yields CASGLLGTYNEQFF.

This chain joins TRBV5-1 and TRBJ1-1; D unclear. The V and J ends lost 0 bases and 11 bases respectively, with 17 bases between them. The CDR3 spans 14 residues. Germline CDR1 and CDR2: SGHRS and YFSETQ. The CDR3 here is CASSLAPGNTEAFF. The CDR3 nucleotides read TGCGCCAGCAGCTTGGCCCCAGGCAACACAGAGGCTTTCTTT.

The rearrangement uses TRBV7-8 and TRBJ1-2; a weak D match, TRBD1 (5 bases). From germline, CDR1 is SGHVS and CDR2 FQNEAQ. The V end lost 1 base, the J end lost 2 bases, and 11 bases lay between the germline ends. This CDR3 is 15 amino acids long. CDR3 coding DNA: TGTGCCAGCAGCTTAGTTGGGGACCGCAACTATGGCTACACCTTC. This encodes CASSLVGDRNYGYTF.

The chain employs TRBV4-2 and TRBJ1-5; D is possibly TRBD1 (5 bases). Germline assignment: CDR1 LGHNA and CDR2 YNFKEQ. Trimming removed 0 bases from V and 4 bases from J, with 13 bases in between. The CDR3 covers 16 residues. CDR3 sequence reads: CASSQEGQGPNQPQHF. In DNA, the CDR3 is TGTGCCAGCAGCCAAGAAGGCCAGGGCCCAAATCAGCCCCAGCATTTT.